The following is a T cell receptor beta chain sequence with its context. Its antigen is undetermined. The CDR3 totals 16 residues. V was clipped by 7 bases and J by 1 base; unmatched bases: 9. Germline CDR1 reads MNHNS; CDR2 reads SASEGT. TCRdb recomputed calls from the 5' RACE reads with MiXCR, one row per CDR3 protein. The top ten hold 2.6% of the sample, which has fewer than 250,000 distinct CDR3 sequences, roughly 10% seen once. This sample stems from a study of CD8 T cells in ankylosing spondylitis. Study results and caveats: Characteristic, it appeared, of ankylosing spondylitis blood was a TCR beta motif of fewer than 10 highly homologous variants.

The chain carries TRBV6-1 and TRBJ2-2; 7 positions match TRBD1. The source material was blood, either unsorted or a sorted T cell fraction (not recorded which). The source is a male donor with ankylosing spondylitis or in good health (not recorded which). The CDR3 is CASIRDRAENTGELFF. CDR3 coding DNA: TGTGCCAGCATTCGCGACAGGGCAGAGAACACCGGGGAGCTGTTTTTT.